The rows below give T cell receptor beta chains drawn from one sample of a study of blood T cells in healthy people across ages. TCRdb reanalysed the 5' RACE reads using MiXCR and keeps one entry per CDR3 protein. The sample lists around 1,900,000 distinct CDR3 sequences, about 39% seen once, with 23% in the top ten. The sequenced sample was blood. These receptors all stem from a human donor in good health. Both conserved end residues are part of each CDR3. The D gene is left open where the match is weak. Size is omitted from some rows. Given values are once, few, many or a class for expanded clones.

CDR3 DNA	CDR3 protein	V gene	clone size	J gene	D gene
TGTGCCAGCAGTCCCCTAGGAGCGGGAGGTTCTTACGAGCAGTACTTC	CASSPLGAGGSYEQYF	TRBV28	-	TRBJ2-7	TRBD2
TGCAGCGTTGTGGGTAATCTAGCCAAAAACATTCAGTACTTC	CSVVGNLAKNIQYF	TRBV29-1	-	TRBJ2-4	-
TGTGCCATCAGCGTAGCACAGGGAGGGTCCTACGAGCAGTACTTC	CAISVAQGGSYEQYF	TRBV9	-	TRBJ2-7	-
TGTGCCAGCAGCGCCAGGACAGGCCGAGAAAAGCATTTT	CASSARTGREKHF	TRBV6-1	-	TRBJ1-5	TRBD1
TGTGCCAGCAGTTTATCCCGAATGGGTGAGCAGTTCTTC	CASSLSRMGEQFF	TRBV12-3/TRBV12-4	-	TRBJ2-1	-
TGTGCCAGCAGAAGTCTCCCGGGAACTAACACTGAAGCTTTCTTT	CASRSLPGTNTEAFF	TRBV5-5	few	TRBJ1-1	-
TGCAGTGCTCCACGCGGGGGGCCCGCCTACAATGAGCAGTACTTC	CSAPRGGPAYNEQYF	TRBV20-1	-	TRBJ2-7	TRBD2
TGTGCCAGCAGGGGCCCAGGGGTATTGGGCTACAATGAGCAGTTCTTC	CASRGPGVLGYNEQFF	TRBV12-3/TRBV12-4	-	TRBJ2-1	-
TGTGCCACCAGTGAAAATAATGGACTAGACAATGAGCAGTTCTTC	CATSENNGLDNEQFF	TRBV24-1	few	TRBJ2-1	TRBD2
TGTGCCAGCAGTTACCATCGGACCTCCTACAATGAGCAGTTCTTC	CASSYHRTSYNEQFF	TRBV6-5	few	TRBJ2-1	-
TGCAGTGCTGTCCGGGACAGGTCCTACGAGCAGTACTTC	CSAVRDRSYEQYF	TRBV20-1	-	TRBJ2-7	TRBD1
TGCAGCGTTGTCAGGGGGCAGGTCTATGGCTACACCTTC	CSVVRGQVYGYTF	TRBV29-1	-	TRBJ1-2	TRBD1
TGTGCCATCTCGGTTGGACAAGGGCCCCAGCATTTT	CAISVGQGPQHF	TRBV6-2/TRBV6-3	few	TRBJ1-5	-
TGCGCCAGCAGCTTGGATAGGGGGCAAGCATACGAGCAGTACTTC	CASSLDRGQAYEQYF	TRBV5-1	few	TRBJ2-7	TRBD1
TGCAGTGCTGGTAGCGGGGGTAGTTCTGGGGCCAACGTCCTGACTTTC	CSAGSGGSSGANVLTF	TRBV20-1	few	TRBJ2-6	TRBD2
TGTGCCACCTTCTTGGGACAGGGACACAATGAGCAGTTCTTC	CATFLGQGHNEQFF	TRBV28	-	TRBJ2-1	TRBD1
TGTGCCGGCAGCTTAGATACCGATGGATCCTACAATGAGCAGTTCTTC	CAGSLDTDGSYNEQFF	TRBV7-2	-	TRBJ2-1	-
TGCAGTGCTAGGCGACTCTTGAACACCGGGGAGCGGTTTTTT	CSARRLLNTGERFF	TRBV20-1	-	TRBJ2-2	-
TGTGCCAGCAGTTTTGGCGACCCGCTCAATGAGCAGTTCTTC	CASSFGDPLNEQFF	TRBV28	few	TRBJ2-1	-
TGCGCCAGCAGCTTGGAAGGGGGGATTATGTCTGGGGCCAACGTCCTGACTTTC	CASSLEGGIMSGANVLTF	TRBV5-1	few	TRBJ2-6	-
TGTGCCAGCATTCAGGGGCCCGCCGCCTACAATGAGCAGTTCTTC	CASIQGPAAYNEQFF	TRBV12-3/TRBV12-4	-	TRBJ2-1	-
TGTGCCAGCAGAAGTGGACAGTCCTACGAGCAGTACTTC	CASRSGQSYEQYF	TRBV28	many	TRBJ2-7	-
TGCGCCAGCAGCCTATGGGAGATAAATTCTGGTAATTTGCAGTTCTTC	CASSLWEINSGNLQFF	TRBV4-1	few	TRBJ2-1	-
TGCAGCGTCCTGCTACATGGCACAGATACGCAGTATTTT	CSVLLHGTDTQYF	TRBV29-1	few	TRBJ2-3	-
TGTGCCAGCAGCTCAATAGGTGGGGGACTCGTCGACGCTTTCTTT	CASSSIGGGLVDAFF	TRBV7-3	few	TRBJ1-1	-
TGTGCCAGCAGCCCTCGCCGTGGCCTCTATGGCTACACCTTC	CASSPRRGLYGYTF	TRBV4-2	few	TRBJ1-2	-
TGCAGCGTACAGGGGCTACAGAGCTCCTACGAGCAGTACTTC	CSVQGLQSSYEQYF	TRBV29-1	many	TRBJ2-7	TRBD1
TGCAGTGCTAGACCCCTTCGGACAGGAAGCACAGATACGCAGTATTTT	CSARPLRTGSTDTQYF	TRBV20-1	-	TRBJ2-3	TRBD1
TGTGCCAGCAGTATGGGACAGTGGTATGGCTACACCTTC	CASSMGQWYGYTF	TRBV25-1	-	TRBJ1-2	TRBD1
TGTGCCAGCTTCAAGGGAGGACTCGTTTTCCGATATTATGGCTACACCTTC	CASFKGGLVFRYYGYTF	TRBV11-2	few	TRBJ1-2	-
TGCGCCAGCAGCTCACGACTAGCGGGGGCCTACGAGCAGTACTTC	CASSSRLAGAYEQYF	TRBV4-1	many	TRBJ2-7	TRBD2
TGCGCCAGCAGCCAAGTAGCCGGGGATCTCTCTGGGGCCAACGTCCTGACTTTC	CASSQVAGDLSGANVLTF	TRBV4-3	-	TRBJ2-6	-
TGCGCCAGCAGCTTGGGGTGGTCTAGCGGGGGGGTCAATGAGCAGTTCTTC	CASSLGWSSGGVNEQFF	TRBV5-1	-	TRBJ2-1	TRBD2